This T cell receptor beta chain appears in the sequencing data of a study of Graves' ophthalmopathy and Graves' hyperthyroidism. Study at large: Stable hyperthyroidism was defined by absence of ophthalmopathy within 18 months of follow-up. Study-level results: A model built from 13 signatures distinguished ophthalmopathy from stable hyperthyroidism with around 91% sensitivity and approximately 81% specificity.

Patients with other autoimmune diseases, uncontrolled infections, pregnancy or lactation were excluded. Losses at the gene ends were 6 bases for V and 5 bases for J; bases not matched to a gene: 9. This CDR3 spans 15 amino acids. From germline, CDR1 is DFQATT and CDR2 SNEGSKA (reference sequence). On this clonotype: As yet, its antigen is unknown.

Transcripts of RNA were the source for amplifying TCR beta CDR3 regions. First-round RT-PCR with HTBI primers preceded a second-round multiplex PCR. TCRdb re-analysed the multiplex PCR reads in MiXCR, keeping a single row per CDR3 protein. This sample carries over a million distinct CDR3 sequences, 35% to 40% of them seen once, and the ten largest clones take more than 9.5%. The chain uses TRBV20-1 and TRBJ2-5, with 13 bases fitting TRBD2. Sequences were obtained from peripheral blood or thyroid tissue (not recorded which). The clonotype comes from an adult man with Graves' hyperthyroidism. The CDR3 reads CSANGLAGVWETQYF. DNA of the CDR3: TGCAGTGCAAATGGACTAGCGGGAGTTTGGGAGACCCAGTACTTC.